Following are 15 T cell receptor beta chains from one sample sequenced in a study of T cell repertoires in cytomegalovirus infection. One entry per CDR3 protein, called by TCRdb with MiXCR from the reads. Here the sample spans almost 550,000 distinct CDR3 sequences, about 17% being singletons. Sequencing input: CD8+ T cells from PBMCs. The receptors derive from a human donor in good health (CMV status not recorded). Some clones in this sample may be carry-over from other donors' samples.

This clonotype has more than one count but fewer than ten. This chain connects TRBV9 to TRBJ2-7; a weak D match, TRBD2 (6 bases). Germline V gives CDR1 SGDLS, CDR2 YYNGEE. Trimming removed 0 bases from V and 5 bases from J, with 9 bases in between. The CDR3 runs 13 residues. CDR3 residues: CASSVVGSNEQYF. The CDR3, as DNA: TGTGCCAGCAGCGTAGTCGGGAGTAACGAGCAGTACTTC.

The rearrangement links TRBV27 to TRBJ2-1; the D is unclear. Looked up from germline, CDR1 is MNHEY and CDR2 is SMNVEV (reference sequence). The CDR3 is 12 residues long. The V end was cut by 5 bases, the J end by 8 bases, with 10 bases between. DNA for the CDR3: TGTGCCAGCAGTCCCGGAGTCCATGAGCAGTTCTTC. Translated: CASSPGVHEQFF.

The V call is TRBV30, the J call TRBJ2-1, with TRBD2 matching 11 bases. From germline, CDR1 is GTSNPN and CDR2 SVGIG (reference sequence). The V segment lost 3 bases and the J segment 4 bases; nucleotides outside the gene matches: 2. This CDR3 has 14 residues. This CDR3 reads CAWRASGRYNEQFF. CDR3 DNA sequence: TGTGCCTGGAGAGCTAGCGGGAGGTACAATGAGCAGTTCTTC.

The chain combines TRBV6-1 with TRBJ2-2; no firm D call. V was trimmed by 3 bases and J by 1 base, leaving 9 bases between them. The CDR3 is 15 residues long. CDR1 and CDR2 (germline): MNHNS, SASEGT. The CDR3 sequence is CASSDQVVNTGELFF. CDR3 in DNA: TGTGCCAGCAGTGATCAGGTGGTGAACACCGGGGAGCTGTTTTTT.

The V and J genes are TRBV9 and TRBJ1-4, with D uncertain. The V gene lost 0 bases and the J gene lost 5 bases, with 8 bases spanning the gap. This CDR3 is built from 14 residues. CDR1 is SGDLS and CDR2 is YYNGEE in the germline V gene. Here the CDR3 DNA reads TGTGCCAGCAGCGTAGGTCAGGCGAATGAAAAACTGTTTTTT. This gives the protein CASSVGQANEKLFF.

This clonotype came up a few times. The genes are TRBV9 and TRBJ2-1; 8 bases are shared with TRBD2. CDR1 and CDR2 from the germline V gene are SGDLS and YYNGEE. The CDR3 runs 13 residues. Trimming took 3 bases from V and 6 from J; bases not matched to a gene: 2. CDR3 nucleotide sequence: TGTGCCAGCAGCGACACTAGCGGCAATGAGCAGTTCTTC. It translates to CASSDTSGNEQFF.

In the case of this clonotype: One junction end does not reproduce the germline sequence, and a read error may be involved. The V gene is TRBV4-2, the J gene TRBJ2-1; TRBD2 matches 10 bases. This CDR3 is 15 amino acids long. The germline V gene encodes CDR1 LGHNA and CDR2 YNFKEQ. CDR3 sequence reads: CASSQESSGRRELFF. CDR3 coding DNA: TGTGCCAGCAGCCAAGAGTCTAGCGGGAGACGTGAGCTGTTCTTC.

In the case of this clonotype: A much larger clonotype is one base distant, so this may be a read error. CDR3 sequence reads: CASSSRLSNQHQHF. In nucleotides, the CDR3 is TGTGCCAGCAGCTCCCGACTTAGCAATCAGCACCAGCATTTT. The V call is TRBV11-2, the J call TRBJ1-5; D unresolved. This CDR3 comprises 14 residues. Germline-derived CDR1 and CDR2 are SGHAT and FQNNGV.

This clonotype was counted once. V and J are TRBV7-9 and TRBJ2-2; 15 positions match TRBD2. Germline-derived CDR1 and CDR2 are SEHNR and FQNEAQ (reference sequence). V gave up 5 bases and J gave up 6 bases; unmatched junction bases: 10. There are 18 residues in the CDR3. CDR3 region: CASSAPGLAGGLAGELFF. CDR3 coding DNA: TGTGCCAGCAGCGCTCCGGGACTAGCGGGAGGATTGGCCGGGGAGCTGTTTTTT.

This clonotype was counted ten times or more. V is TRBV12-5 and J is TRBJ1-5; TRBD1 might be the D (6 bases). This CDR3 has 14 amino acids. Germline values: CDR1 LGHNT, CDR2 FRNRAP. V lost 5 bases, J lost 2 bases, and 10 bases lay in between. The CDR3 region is CASGPRTGNQPQHF. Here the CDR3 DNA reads TGTGCTAGTGGTCCTCGGACAGGCAATCAGCCCCAGCATTTT.

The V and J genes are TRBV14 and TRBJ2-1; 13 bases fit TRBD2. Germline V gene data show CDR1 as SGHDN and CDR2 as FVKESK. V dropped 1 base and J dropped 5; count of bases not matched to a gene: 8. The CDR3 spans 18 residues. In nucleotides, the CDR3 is TGTGCCAGCAGCCAAGCTTGGACTAGCGGGGGAACCCACAATGAGCAGTTCTTC. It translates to CASSQAWTSGGTHNEQFF.

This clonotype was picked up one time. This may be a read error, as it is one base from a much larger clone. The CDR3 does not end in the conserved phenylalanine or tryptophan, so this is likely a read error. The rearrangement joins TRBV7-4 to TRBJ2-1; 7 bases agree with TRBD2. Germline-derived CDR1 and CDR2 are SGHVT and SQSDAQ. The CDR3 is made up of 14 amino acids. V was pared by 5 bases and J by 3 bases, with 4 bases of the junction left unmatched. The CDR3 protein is CASSMTSRYNEQFL. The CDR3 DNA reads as TGTGCCAGCAGCATGACTAGCCGCTACAATGAGCAGTTCTTG.

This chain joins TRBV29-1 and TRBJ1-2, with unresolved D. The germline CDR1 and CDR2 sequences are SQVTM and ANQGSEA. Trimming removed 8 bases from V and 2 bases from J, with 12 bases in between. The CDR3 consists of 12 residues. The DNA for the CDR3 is TGCAGCACTCTCCTTAGAAACTATGGCTACACCTTC. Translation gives CSTLLRNYGYTF.

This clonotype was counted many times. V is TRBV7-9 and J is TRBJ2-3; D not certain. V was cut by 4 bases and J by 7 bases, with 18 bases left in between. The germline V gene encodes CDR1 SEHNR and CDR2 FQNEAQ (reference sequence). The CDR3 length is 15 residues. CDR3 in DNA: TGTGCCAGCAGCTCCCTCCTCGCCCCTGCACATACGCAGTATTTT. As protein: CASSSLLAPAHTQYF.

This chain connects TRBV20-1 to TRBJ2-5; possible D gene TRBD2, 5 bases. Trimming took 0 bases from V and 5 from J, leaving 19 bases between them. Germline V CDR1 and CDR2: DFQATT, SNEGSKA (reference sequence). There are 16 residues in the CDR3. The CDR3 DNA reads TGCAGTGCTAGAGAATACGGAGGACCAAAGAGGGAGACCCAGTACTTC. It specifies CSAREYGGPKRETQYF.